Detailed here is one T cell receptor beta chain. What it binds is unknown. TCRdb keeps only in-frame clones here, not all; method: immunoSEQ multiplex PCR. Of 100,000 to 150,000 clones listed, 80% to 90% are singletons. The data were obtained in a study of T cell responses to AZD1222 COVID-19 vaccine. Study context: Researchers grouped second doses given at about 4 or about 12 weeks into one pool. Study-wide points: There were mostly white British donors and more females than males, and clonal diversity was possibly underestimated. Once two AZD1222 doses were given, Spike-specific TCR breadth and depth went up.

From germline, CDR1 is SGHRS and CDR2 YFSETQ. The CDR3 sequence is 14 residues long. V was pared by 0 bases and J by 5 bases, with 12 bases between. The chain employs TRBV5-1 and TRBJ2-7, with unresolved D. This sample comprised peripheral blood, obtained on day 0 of AZD1222 vaccination. The source is an adult in good health. The DNA for the CDR3 is TGCGCCAGCAGCTTGGGCCAGGTGGCAAACGAGCAGTACTTC. It specifies CASSLGQVANEQYF. The complete variable domain, with remaining parts taken from reference TRBV5-1 and TRBJ2-7, reads KAGVTQTPRYLIKTRGQQVTLSCSPISGHRSVSWYQQTPGQGLQFLFEYFSETQRNKGNFPGRFSGRQFSNSRSEMNVSTLELGDSALYLCASSLGQVANEQYFGPGTRLTVT.